Below are 15 T cell receptor beta chains sequenced from a single sample in a study of CD8+ T cells in alopecia areata. Treatment noted: oral pan-JAK inhibitor, 5-10 mg twice daily. Reverse transcribed after extraction, RNA yielded cDNA as the sequencing template. Profiled with immunoSEQ multiplex PCR; TCRdb holds only in-frame clones, not every one. The sample records 110,000 to 150,000 clones, approximately 90% being singletons. Specimen: CD8+ T cells sorted from blood, collected at week 4, from a patient treated with tofacitinib. The receptors were sampled from a human donor with alopecia areata.

There are a few counts of this clone. The rearrangement uses TRBV4-1 and TRBJ2-3; D is ambiguous. The ends were cut back, 5 bases at V and 2 bases at J, with 11 bases in the middle. Germline values: CDR1 MGHRA, CDR2 YSYEKL. The CDR3 runs to 14 residues. The CDR3 DNA reads TGCGCCAGCAGCGCTATTGGTCACACAGATACGCAGTATTTT. Translating it yields CASSAIGHTDTQYF.

The genes are TRBV7-9 and TRBJ1-5; TRBD1 agrees at 7 bases. Per the germline V gene, CDR1 is SEHNR and CDR2 is FQNEAQ (reference sequence). V trimming: 5 bases; J trimming: 3 bases; junction bases outside the gene matches: 7. The CDR3 contains 15 residues. The CDR3 nucleotides are TGTGCCAGCAGCCTCGACAGGGATCACAATCAGCCCCAGCATTTT. Protein sequence: CASSLDRDHNQPQHF.

This chain links TRBV7-9 with TRBJ2-2; 8 bases align to TRBD1. Germline V gives CDR1 SEHNR, CDR2 FQNEAQ (reference sequence). The CDR3 is made up of 15 amino acids. The junction had 10 bases not matched to a gene; V was cut back by 7 bases and J by 6 bases. The CDR3 DNA reads as TGTGCCAGCAACCCGGGACAGGTGACCCCCGGGGAGCTGTTTTTT. Its translation: CASNPGQVTPGELFF.

This clone was recorded once. The rearrangement uses TRBV4-1 and TRBJ2-7; 7 bases are a match to TRBD1. Trimming took 3 bases from V and 5 from J; bases not matched to a gene: 10. The CDR3 contains 15 residues. CDR1 and CDR2 from the germline V gene are MGHRA and YSYEKL. The CDR3 region is CASSHEDRDSDEQYF. The CDR3, as DNA: TGCGCCAGCAGCCACGAAGACAGGGATTCGGACGAGCAGTACTTC.

This sequence joins TRBV7-9 and TRBJ2-7; D is unresolved. The germline V gene has CDR1 SEHNR and CDR2 FQNEAQ (reference sequence). The CDR3 extends over 14 amino acids. The V end was cut by 5 bases, the J end by 5 bases, with 16 bases between. The CDR3 DNA reads TGTGCCAGCAGCAGTACGGGCGCGATAGACGAGCAGTACTTC. This sequence encodes CASSSTGAIDEQYF.

The rearrangement links TRBV27 to TRBJ2-2, with 10 positions matching TRBD2. There are 15 residues in the CDR3. CDR1 and CDR2 (germline): MNHEY, SMNVEV (reference sequence). J was trimmed by 6 bases and V by 3 bases; bases with no gene match: 4. CDR3 loop: CASSFPSGSAGELFF. DNA for the CDR3: TGTGCCAGCAGTTTTCCTAGCGGGAGTGCCGGGGAGCTGTTTTTT.

J is TRBJ2-1 and V is TRBV7-8; 8 bases are a match to TRBD2. The ends lost 5 bases at V and 5 bases at J; junction bases unmatched: 11. This CDR3 is 16 amino acids long. Germline-derived CDR1 and CDR2 are SGHVS and FQNEAQ. CDR3 nucleotide sequence: TGTGCCAGCAGCCTACGTGTTAGCGGGACACACAATGAGCAGTTCTTC. Amino acid sequence: CASSLRVSGTHNEQFF.

The CDR3 DNA reads as TGCGCCAGCAACCCCGGGACAGGGATTCTCTACGAGCAGTACTTC. Residues: CASNPGTGILYEQYF. V and J are TRBV5-1 and TRBJ2-7, with TRBD1 identical over 9 bases. The CDR3 sequence is 15 residues long. The junction had 10 bases not matched to a gene; V was cut back by 6 bases and J by 3 bases. CDR1 SGHRS and CDR2 YFSETQ come from the germline V gene. Full variable domain (missing parts from reference TRBV5-1 and TRBJ2-7): KAGVTQTPRYLIKTRGQQVTLSCSPISGHRSVSWYQQTPGQGLQFLFEYFSETQRNKGNFPGRFSGRQFSNSRSEMNVSTLELGDSALYLCASNPGTGILYEQYFGPGTRLTVT.

On this clone itself: Mismatch with germline at one junction end may stem from a read error. The CDR3 DNA reads as TGCAGTGCTACAGAAAGGATCTTC. As protein: CSATERIF. This chain links TRBV20-1 with TRBJ2-1; no clear D. The CDR3 covers 8 residues. CDR1 and CDR2 (germline): DFQATT, SNEGSKA (reference sequence).

The V gene is TRBV4-1, the J gene TRBJ1-3; D gene unclear. The germline V gene has CDR1 MGHRA and CDR2 YSYEKL. V lost 1 base, J lost 2 bases, and 0 bases lay in between. The CDR3 totals 12 residues. CDR3 coding DNA: TGCGCCAGCAGCCAAGCTGGAAACACCATATATTTT. As protein: CASSQAGNTIYF.

The chain combines TRBV29-1 with TRBJ2-7; D is perhaps TRBD1 (5 bases). V was cut by 6 bases and J by 2 bases, with 11 bases left in between. The germline V gene encodes CDR1 SQVTM and CDR2 ANQGSEA. This CDR3 comprises 12 residues. As DNA, the CDR3 is TGCAGCGTCACGCAGGGAACCTACGAGCAGTACTTC. Its protein product is CSVTQGTYEQYF.

The chain combines TRBV4-1 with TRBJ2-7; TRBD1 aligns across 8 bases. The trim removed 3 bases at V and 9 bases at J, leaving 1 base unmatched. Germline CDR1 and CDR2: MGHRA and YSYEKL. The length of the CDR3 is 11 residues. The chain's CDR3 is CASSHGTGQYF. CDR3 nucleotide sequence: TGCGCCAGCAGCCACGGGACAGGGCAGTACTTC.

The chain couples TRBV9 to TRBJ2-1, with 7 bases fitting TRBD1. Germline trimming cut 0 bases from V and 0 bases from J; bases unmatched to any gene: 9. CDR3 length: 18 residues. Germline loops: CDR1 SGDLS, CDR2 YYNGEE. The CDR3 DNA sequence: TGTGCCAGCAGCGTAGAAGTCGAGGGACAGAGCTCCTACAATGAGCAGTTCTTC. Amino acids: CASSVEVEGQSSYNEQFF.

This chain connects TRBV7-2 to TRBJ1-2; weak D call: TRBD1 (5 bases). Trimming took off 4 bases at V and 6 bases at J, with 18 bases between the two ends. Germline V gene sequence: CDR1 SGHTA, CDR2 FQGNSA. CDR3 length: 15 residues. CDR3 nucleotide sequence: TGTGCCAGCAGCTCCCCTCTGGTCGGGGGGAATGGCTACACCTTC. It specifies CASSSPLVGGNGYTF.

In DNA form, the CDR3 reads TGTGCCAGCAGCTCTACCGACAGAGGCTCTATGGACACTGAAGCTTTCTTT. Amino acids: CASSSTDRGSMDTEAFF. The V and J genes are TRBV7-9 and TRBJ1-1, with TRBD1 as a possible D gene (5 bases). The CDR3 runs 17 residues. The germline V and J ends were trimmed by 4 bases and 3 bases, with 21 bases remaining between them. Germline V gene lookup returns CDR1 SEHNR and CDR2 FQNEAQ (reference sequence).